One TCR beta chain is described in this entry. Antigen specificity is unknown. This sample is drawn from a study of beta chain features in type 1 diabetes. Study outcomes and limitations: In all four CD4+ subsets, TCRB CDR3 length was significantly, moderately reduced in type 1 diabetes.

Per germline, CDR1 GTSNPN and CDR2 SVGIG (reference sequence). The V segment lost 2 bases and the J segment 1 base; nucleotides outside the gene matches: 1. The CDR3 is 14 amino acids. Since all of the isolated RNA was reverse transcribed, expressed TCRB transcripts were what got sequenced. This table comes from immunoSEQ multiplex PCR, and its TCRdb copy is limited to in-frame clones, with some not included. The sample records 350,000 to 400,000 clones, 10% to 15% being singletons. The sequence was collected from a young woman with type 1 diabetes. V and J are TRBV30 and TRBJ2-3, with TRBD2 matching over 9 bases. Sequencing was done on a sample of naive CD4+ T cells from blood. CDR3 loop: CAWSRLAGTDTQYF. The CDR3 region has the DNA TGTGCCTGGAGTCGACTAGCGGGCACAGATACGCAGTATTTT.